Following are 25 T cell receptor beta chains from one sample sequenced in a study of tumor-infiltrating lymphocytes in primary liver carcinoma. Alongside blood RNA obtained from unsorted whole blood, germline DNA was also extracted. Using a constant-region primer together with ProtoScript II reverse transcriptase, TCR beta cDNA was made from around 500 ng of total RNA. Three rounds of nested multiplex PCR with slightly modified ARM-PCR produced TCR beta libraries. PCR rounds one and two used TRBV1-TRBV30 forward primers with a C-beta reverse primer for 10 cycles each. TCRdb reprocessed the multiplex PCR reads with MiXCR, giving one entry per CDR3 protein. The table lists approximately 330,000 distinct CDR3 sequences, less than 70% of them singletons, with about 6% in the top ten. Sequencing was done on a sample of peripheral blood. All receptors derive from a man between 35 and 55 years old with primary liver carcinoma and hepatitis B virus infection.

On this clonotype itself: Its ends do not fully match the called genes, so a read error is possible. The gene calls are TRBV5-1 and TRBJ2-2, with a possible D match to TRBD2 (5 bases). The CDR3 loop spans 15 amino acids. The germline CDR1 and CDR2 sequences are SGHRS and YFSETQ. The CDR3 here is CASSWETQNSGELFF. CDR3 coding DNA: TGCGCCAGCAGCTGGGAGACTCAGAACAGCGGGGAGCTGTTTTTT. Full variable domain (missing parts from reference TRBV5-1 and TRBJ2-2): KAGVTQTPRYLIKTRGQQVTLSCSPISGHRSVSWYQQTPGQGLQFLFEYFSETQRNKGNFPGRFSGRQFSNSRSEMNVSTLELGDSALYLCASSWETQNSGELFFGEGSRLTVL.

Of note for this clonotype: Being one base from a much bigger clone, this may be a read error. The gene calls are TRBV6-2 or TRBV6-3 and TRBJ1-1; no reliable D call. CDR3 length: 16 residues. Germline V CDR1 and CDR2: MNHEY, SVGEGT. The CDR3, as DNA: TGTGCCAACAGTTACCCAACTGTATGGTGGGGAACCCAAGCTTTCTTT. Translated: CANSYPTVWWGTQAFF.

This clonotype was found many times. This chain uses TRBV29-1 with TRBJ2-1; 10 bases fit TRBD2. The germline V gene encodes CDR1 SQVTM and CDR2 ANQGSEA. This CDR3 is 12 amino acids long. CDR3 residues: CRAGGGFNEQFF. DNA of the CDR3: TGCAGAGCGGGAGGGGGCTTCAATGAGCAGTTCTTC.

This clonotype occurred many times. The V gene is TRBV10-3, the J gene TRBJ2-7, with TRBD2 matching over 10 bases. This CDR3 region has 17 residues. Trimming cost V 1 base and J 3 bases; bases outside gene matches: 9. The germline CDR1 and CDR2 sequences are ENHRY and SYGVKD. The chain's CDR3 is CAISEFPLAGDDYEQYF. In nucleotides, the CDR3 is TGTGCCATCAGTGAGTTCCCTCTAGCGGGAGATGACTACGAGCAGTACTTC.

As regards this clonotype: A much more abundant neighbour one base away suggests this may be a read error. The chain employs TRBV6-5 and TRBJ2-7; D is unresolved. The CDR3 loop spans 13 amino acids. Germline V lookup: CDR1 MNHEY, CDR2 SVGAGI. Trimming shortened V by 4 bases and J by 7 bases, and 14 bases separated the two germline ends. The CDR3 region has the DNA TGTGCCAGCAGTTGCTCGACACGAGGAGAGCAGTACTTC. It yields the protein CASSCSTRGEQYF.

This clonotype has a single count. The junction shows a germline mismatch at one end, possibly a read error. The CDR3 region is CATLTWGREYGLQDTQYF. The CDR3 DNA sequence: TGTGCCACCCTCACGTGGGGCAGGGAGTATGGTCTCCAAGATACCCAGTACTTC. J is TRBJ2-5 and V is TRBV28; D may be TRBD1 or TRBD2 (5 bases each). The CDR3 has 18 residues. Germline V lookup: CDR1 MDHEN, CDR2 SYDVKM. Combining the CDR3 with reference TRBV28 and TRBJ2-5 gives the whole variable domain DVKVTQSSRYLVKRTGEKVFLECVQDMDHENMFWYRQDPGLGLRLIYFSYDVKMKEKGDIPEGYSVSREKKERFSLILESASTNQTSMYLCATLTWGREYGLQDTQYFGPGTRLLVL.

The table lists this clonotype with a few counts. A much bigger clone sits one base away, suggesting this may be a read error. J is TRBJ1-1 and V is TRBV10-3; 9 nucleotides line up with TRBD1. From germline, CDR1 is ENHRY and CDR2 SYGVKD. The CDR3 runs 14 residues. Here the CDR3 DNA reads TGTGCCATCAGGACAGGGGGTGGTAGCACTGAAGCTTCCTTT. It yields the protein CAIRTGGGSTEASF.

This chain links TRBV6-6 with TRBJ1-3; D remains unclear. The germline CDR1 and CDR2 sequences are MNHNY and SVGAGI (reference sequence). The CDR3 spans 14 residues. Trimming pared 2 bases from V and 2 bases from J, leaving 7 bases between. CDR3: CASSYGPTGNTIYF. In DNA, the CDR3 is TGTGCCAGCAGTTACGGGCCAACTGGAAACACCATATATTTT.

The V call is TRBV25-1, the J call TRBJ2-4; TRBD2 might be the D (6 bases). The germline CDR1 and CDR2 sequences are MGHDK and SYGVNS. The CDR3 length is 14 residues. The DNA of the CDR3 is TGTGCTAGCGGAGGGGCAGGCGGGGAGAACATTCAGTACTTC. The encoded protein is CASGGAGGENIQYF.

The J gene is TRBJ1-4, the V gene TRBV12-3 or TRBV12-4; 11 nucleotides line up with TRBD1. CDR3 size: 16 residues. Trimming cost V 9 bases and J 4 bases; bases outside gene matches: 10. The CDR3, as DNA: TGTGCCAGAAGCCAGGACAGGGGGCTCAGTAATGAAAAACTGTTTTTT. Its translation: CARSQDRGLSNEKLFF.

The rearrangement links TRBV4-3 to TRBJ2-3, with a possible D match to TRBD1 (6 bases). The V end was cut by 3 bases, the J end by 4 bases, with 14 bases between. Germline V gene sequence: CDR1 LGHNA, CDR2 YSLEER. The CDR3 totals 15 residues. Here the CDR3 DNA reads TGCGCCAGCAGCCAGTATCAGGGGTGCGCAGATACGCAGTATTTT. Its translation: CASSQYQGCADTQYF.

As for this clonotype: At one end, the junction sequence differs from germline, possibly due to a read error. V and J are TRBV11-2 and TRBJ2-3; 10 bases are shared with TRBD2. Germline CDR1 reads SGHAT; CDR2 reads FQNNGV. The CDR3 spans 17 residues. The CDR3 bases are TGTGCCATCAGCTCCACTAGCGGGAATCCTAGCACGGATACGCAGTATTTT. It translates to CAISSTSGNPSTDTQYF. The full variable domain, its missing parts supplied by reference TRBV11-2 and TRBJ2-3, is EAGVAQSPRYKIIEKRQSVAFWCNPISGHATLYWYQQILGQGPKLLIQFQNNGVVDDSQLPKDRFSAERLKGVDSTLKIQPAKLEDSAVYLCAISSTSGNPSTDTQYFGPGTRLTVL.

This sequence joins TRBV5-1 and TRBJ1-2; the match to TRBD1 covers 11 bases. V lost 3 bases to trimming and J lost 4 bases; unmatched junction nucleotides: 5. The CDR3 consists of 15 residues. CDR1 SGHRS and CDR2 YFSETQ come from the germline V gene. The CDR3 region has the DNA TGCGCCAGCAGCTACCGGACAGGGGGCGGCTATGGCTACACCTTC. As protein: CASSYRTGGGYGYTF.

This clonotype was detected ten times or more. The V gene is TRBV6-2 or TRBV6-3, the J gene TRBJ2-1, with no clear D. CDR3 length: 12 residues. V lost 5 bases and J lost 12, with 14 bases in between. The V gene's germline CDR1 is MNHEY and CDR2 SVGEGT. The CDR3 DNA is TGTGCCAGCAGTACCTACCAAGTTGGGCAGTTCTTC. Its protein is CASSTYQVGQFF.

On this clonotype itself: One base away lies a much larger clone, so this may be a sequencing read error. The chain uses TRBV29-1 and TRBJ2-7, with 10 bases identical to TRBD1. This CDR3 spans 13 amino acids. In germline, CDR1 is SQVTM, CDR2 ANQGSEA. Here the CDR3 DNA reads TGCAACGCCCGACAGGGGGCGTCCAACGAGCAGTACTTC. Residues: CNARQGASNEQYF.

Regarding this clonotype: An end of the junction does not agree with germline; a read error may underlie this. This chain connects TRBV6-2 or TRBV6-3 to TRBJ1-2, with 7 positions matching TRBD1. In germline, CDR1 is MNHEY, CDR2 SVGEGT. There are 13 residues in the CDR3. CDR3 residues: CASSRTGLYGHTF. CDR3 DNA: TGTGCCAGCAGCCGGACAGGACTCTATGGCCACACTTTC.

A remark on this clonotype: One end of the junction does not line up with germline, which may come from a read error. V usage is TRBV29-1 and J usage is TRBJ2-1, with D tentatively TRBD2 (5 bases). The length of the CDR3 is 12 residues. Germline V gene sequence: CDR1 SQVTM, CDR2 ANQGSEA. CDR3 DNA: TGCAGTGTTGTGGCTGGCGAGGGTGAGCAGTTCTTC. It encodes CSVVAGEGEQFF.

The gene calls are TRBV24-1 and TRBJ1-3; D not resolved. The V end was cut by 4 bases, the J end by 4 bases, with 13 bases between. CDR1 and CDR2 from the germline V gene are KGHDR and SFDVKD. The CDR3 covers 15 residues. The CDR3 region is CATSESVTKGNTIYF. DNA for the CDR3: TGTGCCACCAGTGAATCGGTGACAAAGGGAAACACCATATATTTT.

The CDR3 DNA sequence: TGTGCCAACGGACAGGGGACTACGTACTACGAGCAGTACTTC. This sequence encodes CANGQGTTYYEQYF. V and J are TRBV2 and TRBJ2-7; 9 nucleotides align to TRBD1. Germline lookup yields CDR1 SNHLY and CDR2 FYNNEI. This CDR3 region has 14 residues. The trim removed 10 bases at V and 3 bases at J, leaving 10 bases unmatched.

In this sample, this clonotype turned up a few times. The V gene is TRBV5-6, the J gene TRBJ2-7, with TRBD1 matching 8 bases. With V trimmed by 1 base and J by 3 bases, 3 bases remained unmatched. This CDR3 comprises 14 residues. Germline lookup yields CDR1 SGHDT and CDR2 YYEEEE. Here the CDR3 reads CASSLSGGRYEQYF. The CDR3 DNA is TGTGCCAGCAGCTTGTCAGGGGGCCGCTACGAGCAGTACTTC.

This clonotype was observed a few times. The V gene is TRBV28, the J gene TRBJ2-5; D not resolved. Trimming removed 0 bases from V and 2 bases from J, with 10 bases in between. Germline assignment: CDR1 MDHEN and CDR2 SYDVKM. The CDR3 spans 15 residues. CDR3 in DNA: TGTGCCAGCAGTTTATGCACGGAACTTCAAGAGACCCAGTACTTC. Translating it yields CASSLCTELQETQYF.

This clonotype was detected only a few times. The chain combines TRBV30 with TRBJ1-1; D not certain. CDR1 and CDR2 from the germline V gene are GTSNPN and SVGIG (reference sequence). The CDR3 sequence is 12 residues long. V lost 7 bases, J lost 5 bases, and 14 bases lay in between. CDR3 in DNA: TGTGCCTCGAAACTAGCAGGAACTGAAGCTTTCTTT. The encoded protein is CASKLAGTEAFF.

The chain couples TRBV11-2 to TRBJ2-1, with D uncertain. This CDR3 has 14 residues. The V gene lost 3 bases and the J gene lost 5 bases, with 11 bases spanning the gap. The germline CDR1 and CDR2 sequences are SGHAT and FQNNGV. The chain's CDR3 is CASSFRRRNNEQFF. CDR3 DNA: TGTGCCAGCAGCTTCCGACGACGTAACAATGAGCAGTTCTTC.

A note on this clonotype: A read error may produce the germline difference seen at one junction end. This chain uses TRBV5-6 with TRBJ2-3, with D possibly matching TRBD1 (6 bases). The CDR3 has 15 residues. Germline V gene lookup returns CDR1 SGHDT and CDR2 YYEEEE. CDR3 sequence: CAGSLETGSTDTQYF. The DNA for the CDR3 is TGTGCCGGCAGCTTGGAGACAGGAAGCACAGATACGCAGTATTTT.

The table lists this clonotype with many counts. V gene TRBV29-1 combines with J gene TRBJ2-5, with D perhaps matching TRBD2 (5 bases). Germline V gives CDR1 SQVTM, CDR2 ANQGSEA. V dropped 5 bases and J dropped 0 bases, with 10 bases sitting between them. CDR3 length: 13 amino acids. This CDR3 is CSVQRSYQETQYF. The CDR3 DNA follows: TGCAGCGTTCAGCGGTCGTACCAAGAGACCCAGTACTTC.